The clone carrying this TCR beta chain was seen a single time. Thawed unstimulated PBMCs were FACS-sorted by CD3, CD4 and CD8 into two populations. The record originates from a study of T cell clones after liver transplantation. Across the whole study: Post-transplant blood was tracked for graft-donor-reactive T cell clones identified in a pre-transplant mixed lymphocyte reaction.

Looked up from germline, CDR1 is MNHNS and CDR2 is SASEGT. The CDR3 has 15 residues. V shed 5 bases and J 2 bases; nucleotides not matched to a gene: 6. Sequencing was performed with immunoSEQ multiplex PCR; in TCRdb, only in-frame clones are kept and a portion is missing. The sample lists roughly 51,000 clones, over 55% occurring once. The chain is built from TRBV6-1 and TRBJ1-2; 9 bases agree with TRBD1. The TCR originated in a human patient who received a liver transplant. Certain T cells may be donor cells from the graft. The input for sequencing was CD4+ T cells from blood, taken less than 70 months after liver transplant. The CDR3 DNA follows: TGTGCCAGCAGTCAACGACAGGGGGGGAACTATGGCTACACCTTC. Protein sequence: CASSQRQGGNYGYTF.